A selection of T cell receptor beta chains follows, all from one sample in a study of CD8 T cells in Susac syndrome. Via MiXCR, TCRdb re-called the immunoSEQ multiplex PCR reads, giving one row per CDR3 protein. The sample contains under 150,000 distinct CDR3 sequences, roughly 94% of which appear only once. Sample: CD4+ T cells from PBMCs. All receptors come from a human donor with Susac syndrome. The CDR3 runs from the conserved cysteine through the conserved F or W. A D gene is named only where the DNA matches it firmly. Where a row states a size, it is once, few, many or the class of an expanded clone; other rows omit it.

d_call clone_size j_call v_call cdr3_aa cdr3_nt
TRBD1 . TRBJ2-4 TRBV6-4 CASSVGRDRPLAKNIQYF TGTGCCAGCAGTGTGGGTCGGGACAGACCCCTAGCCAAAAACATTCAGTACTTC
. . TRBJ1-5 TRBV30 CAWSVAGHQPQHF TGTGCCTGGAGTGTCGCAGGGCACCAGCCCCAGCATTTT
. . TRBJ2-1 TRBV29-1 CSVSGRGSYNEQFF TGCAGCGTTAGCGGTCGGGGCTCCTACAATGAGCAGTTCTTC
. . TRBJ2-6 TRBV20-1 CSARGASSGANVLTF TGCAGTGCTAGAGGGGCTAGCTCTGGGGCCAACGTCCTGACTTTC
. . TRBJ2-1 TRBV18 CASSFQGSIPYNEQFF TGTGCCAGCTCGTTCCAAGGTTCTATCCCCTACAATGAGCAGTTCTTC
. . TRBJ1-2 TRBV13 CASSLLYRFGPPDDYTF TGTGCCAGCAGCTTATTATATAGGTTCGGGCCGCCAGACGACTACACCTTC
. . TRBJ1-1 TRBV5-1 CASSLGVETEAFF TGCGCCAGCAGCCTAGGGGTGGAGACTGAAGCTTTCTTT
. . TRBJ1-1 TRBV5-1 CASSQTDSNTEAFF TGCGCCAGCAGCCAGACCGATTCTAACACTGAAGCTTTCTTT
TRBD1 . TRBJ1-5 TRBV2 CASRTGSSNQPQHF TGTGCCAGCAGGACAGGGAGCAGCAATCAGCCCCAGCATTTT
TRBD1 . TRBJ1-6 TRBV3-1 CASSHAGTGGRALHF TGTGCCAGCAGCCACGCCGGGACAGGGGGCCGAGCCCTCCACTTT
TRBD2 once TRBJ2-3 TRBV11-3 CASSPGPAGYTDTQYF TGTGCCAGCAGCCCCGGCCCAGCGGGGTACACAGATACGCAGTATTTT
TRBD1 . TRBJ2-7 TRBV28 CASSLLWDSSYEQYF TGTGCCAGCAGTTTATTATGGGACAGCTCCTACGAGCAGTACTTC
. . TRBJ2-5 TRBV29-1 CSVDMGGETQYF TGCAGCGTTGATATGGGCGGAGAGACCCAGTACTTC
. once TRBJ1-1 TRBV30 CAWEARLGAEAFF TGTGCCTGGGAAGCAAGATTGGGGGCTGAAGCTTTCTTT
. . TRBJ2-3 TRBV6-6 CASSWGGDTDTQYF TGTGCCAGCAGCTGGGGCGGAGACACAGATACGCAGTATTTT
. . TRBJ1-1 TRBV27 CASGIRGVAFF TGTGCCAGCGGGATTCGGGGAGTGGCTTTCTTT
. . TRBJ2-1 TRBV25-1 CASSEYARLTGNNEQFF TGTGCCAGCAGTGAATACGCCCGGCTGACGGGAAACAATGAGCAGTTCTTC
. . TRBJ2-3 TRBV12-3/TRBV12-4 CASSSGASTDTQYF TGTGCCAGCAGTTCGGGAGCCAGCACAGATACGCAGTATTTT
. . TRBJ2-5 TRBV4-2 CASSTQGNNQETQYF TGTGCCAGCAGCACACAGGGAAATAACCAAGAGACCCAGTACTTC
TRBD1 . TRBJ1-2 TRBV30 CAWSGDSYGYTF TGTGCCTGGAGTGGGGACAGCTATGGCTACACCTTC
TRBD1 . TRBJ2-1 TRBV25-1 CASSPPRGQFNEQFF TGTGCCAGCAGCCCCCCCAGGGGGCAATTCAATGAGCAGTTCTTC
. . TRBJ2-7 TRBV15 CATSSGGLSIQQYF TGTGCCACCAGCAGCGGCGGACTCTCTATCCAGCAGTACTTC
. . TRBJ2-7 TRBV7-2 CASSRREYEQYF TGTGCCAGCAGTCGCCGGGAGTACGAGCAGTACTTC
. . TRBJ2-7 TRBV30 CAWSFSPWGAGSEQYF TGTGCCTGGAGTTTCTCCCCCTGGGGCGCAGGCTCCGAGCAGTACTTC
TRBD2 . TRBJ2-7 TRBV4-1 CASSQDMTSGGYEQYF TGCGCCAGCAGCCAAGATATGACTAGCGGGGGCTACGAGCAGTACTTC
TRBD2 . TRBJ2-3 TRBV12-3/TRBV12-4 CASSSSGGAADTQYF TGTGCCAGCAGTTCTAGCGGGGGGGCCGCGGATACGCAGTATTTT
. . TRBJ2-2 TRBV7-9 CASSYTGPTGELFF TGTGCCAGCAGCTACACGGGGCCCACCGGGGAGCTGTTTTTT
. . TRBJ1-2 TRBV30 CAWRRGSYGYTF TGTGCCTGGAGAAGGGGAAGCTATGGCTACACCTTC